The clone carrying this T cell receptor (beta chain) has at least ten counts. The source of the sample is a study of T cells after yellow fever vaccination. TCRdb re-called the 5' RACE reads through MiXCR, storing one row per CDR3 protein. The sample has roughly 32,000 distinct CDR3 sequences; 6% to 8.5% are singletons. There are 15 residues in the CDR3. Germline loops: CDR1 LNHDA, CDR2 SQIVND (reference sequence). Trimming cost V 9 bases and J 1 base, with 15 bases left between them. This specimen consisted of PBMCs, either bulk or a sorted T-cell subset (CD4+, CD8+, memory, or dextramer-sorted; not recorded which), obtained on the day of the first yellow fever vaccination. The receptor comes from a man between 18 and 29 years old who received the YFV17D yellow fever vaccine. The gene calls are TRBV19 and TRBJ2-2; TRBD2 is a possible D gene (6 bases). The CDR3 loop is CASRPAGKNTGELFF. The CDR3 coding sequence is TGTGCCAGCCGGCCGGCGGGGAAGAACACCGGGGAGCTGTTTTTT.